This entry lists 8 T cell receptor beta chains sequenced from one sample in a study of cytotoxic CD8 clonotypes in ibrutinib-treated CLL (dated by TCRdb to the early 2020s). The time point label, as the study defines it: about 11 months on ibrutinib. Library prep was done by the immunoSEQ multiplex PCR assay. The clones in this table, taken by TCRdb from immuneACCESS, are in-frame only. Not every clone is retained; where verified, under half of the shortfall comes from an unresolved V gene, and the cause of the rest is unknown. The sample table records over 75,000 clones; around 73% of these occur just once. The biggest ten clones account for about 32% of the sample. The sample was PBMCs, taken after 12 months of ibrutinib treatment. The receptors originated from a human donor with chronic lymphocytic leukemia.

The chain couples TRBV11-3 to TRBJ2-3, with a weak D call TRBD2 (6 bases). The CDR3 is 14 amino acids. V was pared by 2 bases and J by 6 bases, with 12 bases between. The germline V gene has CDR1 SGHNT and CDR2 YENEEA. CDR3 sequence reads: CASSLLAATDTQYF. The DNA for the CDR3 is TGTGCCAGCAGCTTATTAGCGGCCACGGATACGCAGTATTTT.

This chain uses TRBV27 with TRBJ1-6; no clear D. V shed 6 bases and J shed 10 bases, with 13 bases lying between them. Germline assignment: CDR1 MNHEY and CDR2 SMNVEV (reference sequence). CDR3 size: 13 residues. The CDR3 coding sequence is TGTGCCAGCAGGTCGAAGATCGTCTCACCCCTCCACTTT. Its translation: CASRSKIVSPLHF.

The chain is built from TRBV27 and TRBJ1-1, with D unresolved. V was trimmed by 2 bases and J by 3 bases, leaving 7 bases between them. The CDR3 spans 13 residues. Germline V gene lookup returns CDR1 MNHEY and CDR2 SMNVEV (reference sequence). The CDR3 DNA sequence: TGTGCCAGCAGTTTAAATAGCCACACTGAAGCTTTCTTT. Protein: CASSLNSHTEAFF.

This clone was recorded once. CDR3 nucleotide sequence: TGTGCCAGCAGGCTGGACAGGGTCGATGGCTACACCTTC. Its translation: CASRLDRVDGYTF. The V call is TRBV28, the J call TRBJ1-2, with 8 bases identical to TRBD1. J was trimmed by 6 bases and V by 6 bases; bases with no gene match: 6. The CDR3 totals 13 residues. Germline V CDR1 and CDR2: MDHEN, SYDVKM.

The rearrangement uses TRBV5-1 and TRBJ2-5; perhaps D is TRBD1 or TRBD2 (5 bases each). The ends were cut back, 4 bases at V and 5 bases at J, with 15 bases in the middle. This CDR3 comprises 14 residues. CDR1 SGHRS and CDR2 YFSETQ come from the germline V gene. The CDR3 spells CASSLGTARETQYF. CDR3 bases: TGCGCCAGCAGCCTGGGGACGGCACGCGAGACCCAGTACTTC.

This chain connects TRBV28 to TRBJ2-1, with D maybe TRBD1 (5 bases). The CDR3 spans 14 residues. Deletions cut 5 bases from V and 8 bases from J, with 16 bases between. Germline CDR1 and CDR2: MDHEN and SYDVKM. In DNA form, the CDR3 reads TGTGCCAGCAGTGCCTACGCTGGGGCCGATGAGCAGTTCTTC. Its protein is CASSAYAGADEQFF. Together with reference TRBV28 and TRBJ2-1, the CDR3 gives the full variable domain: DVKVTQSSRYLVKRTGEKVFLECVQDMDHENMFWYRQDPGLGLRLIYFSYDVKMKEKGDIPEGYSVSREKKERFSLILESASTNQTSMYLCASSAYAGADEQFFGPGTRLTVL.

The chain couples TRBV10-3 to TRBJ2-5, with a weak D call TRBD2 (6 bases). V gave up 4 bases and J gave up 7 bases, with 13 bases separating them. The CDR3 runs 13 residues. The germline V gene has CDR1 ENHRY and CDR2 SYGVKD. The DNA of the CDR3 is TGTGCCATCAGTGGGACTACCGATGGGACCCAGTACTTC. Its protein product is CAISGTTDGTQYF.

The chain employs TRBV5-1 and TRBJ1-2; D not certain. The CDR3 is 15 residues long. V lost 0 bases and J lost 0, with 9 bases in between. Looked up from germline, CDR1 is SGHRS and CDR2 is YFSETQ. The CDR3 bases are TGCGCCAGCAGCTTGGAGCAGGCCTCTAACTATGGCTACACCTTC. This encodes CASSLEQASNYGYTF.